These T cell receptor beta chains were read from a single sample in a study of shared clonotypes between healthy human individuals. This table comes from immunoSEQ multiplex PCR, and its TCRdb copy is limited to in-frame clones, with some not included. The sample holds about 1 million clones; around 76% are singletons and the top ten take approximately 1.5%. Sequencing was performed on memory CD4+ T cells sorted from blood. The receptors here all came from a man younger than 35 in good health. Both conserved end residues are part of each CDR3. Each record gives: D gene, J gene, clone size, V gene, CDR3 protein, CDR3 DNA. D genes are given only for firm matches. Size is stated for part of the rows, as once, few or many counts, or as a class when the clone is expanded.

>NA|TRBJ2-7|NA|TRBV27
CASSLNGQGGRQYF
TGTGCCAGCAGTTTAAACGGACAGGGAGGGAGGCAGTACTTC
>NA|TRBJ2-1|few|TRBV2
CASSWTAWSSYNEQFF
TGTGCCAGCAGCTGGACGGCTTGGAGCTCCTACAATGAGCAGTTCTTC
>NA|TRBJ2-7|NA|TRBV15
CATSRDLERGYEQYF
TGTGCCACCAGCAGAGATCTTGAAAGGGGCTACGAGCAGTACTTC
>NA|TRBJ1-6|NA|TRBV9
CASSANEGRSLLSYNSPLHF
TGTGCCAGCAGCGCAAACGAGGGCAGGTCCCTCCTCTCCTATAATTCACCCCTCCACTTT
>TRBD1|TRBJ2-2|NA|TRBV30
CAWSARDRGHTGELFF
TGTGCCTGGAGTGCCAGGGACAGGGGGCACACCGGGGAGCTGTTTTTT
>NA|TRBJ1-5|NA|TRBV19
CASSMGDSNQPQHF
TGTGCCAGTAGTATGGGAGATAGCAATCAGCCCCAGCATTTT
>NA|TRBJ2-7|NA|TRBV7-2
CASSLALGPSGEQYF
TGTGCCAGCAGCTTAGCTTTGGGACCCTCGGGGGAGCAGTACTTC
>NA|TRBJ1-2|once|TRBV28
CASSFSSRTGYTF
TGTGCCAGCAGTTTTTCATCGCGAACCGGCTACACCTTC
>NA|TRBJ1-3|NA|TRBV10-3
CAISEGTRSGNTIYF
TGTGCCATCAGTGAGGGCACCCGCTCTGGAAACACCATATATTTT
>TRBD2|TRBJ2-1|once|TRBV7-2
CASSTSSGINEQFF
TGTGCCAGCAGCACATCTAGCGGGATCAATGAGCAGTTCTTC
>TRBD1|TRBJ2-6|NA|TRBV27
CASSSRQGERANVLTF
TGTGCCAGCAGTTCAAGACAGGGAGAAAGGGCCAACGTCCTGACTTTC
>TRBD1|TRBJ1-2|few|TRBV28
CASSPGQYRYGYTF
TGTGCCAGCAGCCCGGGACAGTATCGCTATGGCTACACCTTC
>NA|TRBJ1-1|NA|TRBV5-1
CASSLAGRQNTEAFF
TGCGCCAGCAGCTTGGCGGGTCGGCAGAACACTGAAGCTTTCTTT
>TRBD1|TRBJ1-5|NA|TRBV7-2
CASSLGTGGGSNQPQHF
TGTGCCAGCAGCCTCGGGACAGGGGGCGGTAGCAATCAGCCCCAGCATTTT
>NA|TRBJ1-6|NA|TRBV7-9
CASSAGAPNSPLHF
TGTGCCAGCAGCGCAGGGGCCCCGAATTCACCCCTCCACTTT
>NA|TRBJ1-1|NA|TRBV20-1
CSVFVYKEAFF
TGCAGTGTGTTCGTCTACAAAGAAGCTTTCTTT
>NA|TRBJ1-5|once|TRBV5-8
CASSLAGYSNQPQHF
TGTGCCAGCAGCTTGGCCGGGTACAGCAATCAGCCCCAGCATTTT
>NA|TRBJ2-4|NA|TRBV19
CASSPVAGLAKNIQYF
TGTGCCAGTAGTCCTGTAGCCGGCCTAGCCAAAAACATTCAGTACTTC
>TRBD2|TRBJ2-7|NA|TRBV4-1
CASSAQGGSTPYEQYF
TGCGCCAGCAGCGCGCAGGGAGGGTCTACTCCCTACGAGCAGTACTTC
>TRBD2|TRBJ2-7|NA|TRBV7-3
CASSPTGLADLRGTYEQYF
TGTGCCAGCAGCCCTACGGGACTAGCGGACCTAAGAGGGACCTACGAGCAGTACTTC
>TRBD2|TRBJ2-1|NA|TRBV7-6
CASSLAGVYNEQFF
TGTGCCAGCAGCTTGGCGGGAGTCTACAATGAGCAGTTCTTC
>NA|TRBJ2-7|NA|TRBV7-2
CASSLRKGLGAEQYF
TGTGCCAGCAGCCTACGAAAGGGACTGGGGGCTGAGCAGTACTTC
>NA|TRBJ1-1|NA|TRBV28
CASSLFAGNTEAFF
TGTGCCAGCAGTTTATTTGCGGGGAACACTGAAGCTTTCTTT
>TRBD2|TRBJ2-7|NA|TRBV27
CASRLSGGRYEQYF
TGTGCCAGCAGGCTAAGCGGGGGGCGTTACGAGCAGTACTTC
>NA|TRBJ2-2|NA|TRBV5-6
CASSLGQLLSGELFF
TGTGCCAGCAGCTTAGGGCAGCTTTTGTCCGGGGAGCTGTTTTTT
>NA|TRBJ1-5|few|TRBV6-5
CASSYTAYSNQPQHF
TGTGCCAGCAGTTATACAGCCTATAGCAATCAGCCCCAGCATTTT
>NA|TRBJ2-2|NA|TRBV7-6
CASSLDSGTLGTGELFF
TGTGCCAGCAGCTTAGATTCTGGCACTCTGGGAACCGGGGAGCTGTTTTTT
>NA|TRBJ1-5|NA|TRBV19
CASSILYNGSNQPQHF
TGTGCCAGTAGTATACTTTACAACGGGAGCAATCAGCCCCAGCATTTT
>TRBD1|TRBJ2-7|NA|TRBV6-6
CASSTDRGPENEQYF
TGTGCCAGCAGCACCGACAGGGGACCAGAGAACGAGCAGTACTTC
>NA|TRBJ2-1|NA|TRBV6-1
CASSSQSSYNEQFF
TGTGCCAGCAGTTCACAAAGCTCCTACAATGAGCAGTTCTTC
>NA|TRBJ2-6|many|TRBV10-3
CAISYPGTGANVLTF
TGTGCCATCAGTTACCCAGGGACTGGGGCCAACGTCCTGACTTTC
>NA|TRBJ2-5|NA|TRBV7-2
CASSFQVGGVQETQYF
TGTGCCAGCAGCTTCCAGGTAGGAGGCGTCCAAGAGACCCAGTACTTC
>NA|TRBJ2-1|few|TRBV30
CAWSGQRGDEQFF
TGTGCCTGGAGTGGACAGAGGGGCGATGAGCAGTTCTTC
>NA|TRBJ2-1|NA|TRBV11-3
CASSLDVAARDLVFEQFF
TGTGCCAGCAGCTTAGATGTGGCAGCCCGGGATTTGGTGTTTGAGCAGTTCTTC
>NA|TRBJ1-5|few|TRBV6-5
CASSELEGTAQHF
TGTGCCAGCAGCGAGCTGGAGGGTACGGCCCAGCATTTT
>TRBD2|TRBJ2-2|many|TRBV27
CASSSRTSGSLVGELFF
TGTGCCAGCAGTTCTCGGACTAGCGGGAGTTTGGTCGGGGAGCTGTTTTTT
>NA|TRBJ2-2|NA|TRBV29-1
CSALNTGELLF
TGCAGCGCCTTAAACACCGGGGAGCTGCTTTTT
>NA|TRBJ2-3|NA|TRBV30
CAWRDRADTQYF
TGTGCCTGGAGAGATAGGGCAGATACGCAGTATTTT
>TRBD2|TRBJ2-5|NA|TRBV20-1
CSARASGSQYF
TGCAGTGCTAGGGCTAGCGGGAGTCAGTACTTC
>TRBD1|TRBJ1-6|NA|TRBV6-6
CASSRDSNSPLHF
TGTGCCAGCAGTAGGGACAGTAATTCACCCCTCCACTTT
>NA|TRBJ2-7|NA|TRBV11-2
CASSLGAGASYEQYF
TGTGCCAGCAGCTTAGGTGCCGGGGCGAGCTACGAGCAGTACTTC
>TRBD1|TRBJ1-2|NA|TRBV5-6
CASSTSKGQFYGYTF
TGTGCCAGCAGCACCTCGAAGGGACAGTTTTATGGCTACACCTTC
>TRBD1|TRBJ2-2|NA|TRBV25-1
CASSARQGTLPGELFF
TGTGCCAGCAGTGCCCGACAGGGGACCTTACCCGGGGAGCTGTTTTTT
>TRBD1|TRBJ1-2|NA|TRBV10-2
CASRDRARGNYGYTF
TGCGCCAGCAGGGACAGGGCAAGGGGCAACTATGGCTACACCTTC
>NA|TRBJ2-3|NA|TRBV29-1
CSVPPGLRTDTQYF
TGCAGCGTTCCGCCGGGCCTACGGACAGATACGCAGTATTTT
>NA|TRBJ2-2|NA|TRBV5-1
CATQKTVPGELFF
TGCGCCACCCAAAAGACAGTCCCCGGGGAGCTGTTTTTT
>NA|TRBJ2-7|NA|TRBV9
CASSCQRVESYEQYF
TGTGCCAGCAGCTGCCAAAGGGTCGAGTCCTACGAGCAGTACTTC
>TRBD1|TRBJ1-1|NA|TRBV7-9
CASSLAHDRGTEAFF
TGTGCCAGCAGCTTAGCGCATGACAGGGGCACTGAAGCTTTCTTT
>TRBD2|TRBJ2-5|NA|TRBV5-6
CASSRTSGPRETQYF
TGTGCCAGCAGCCGGACTAGCGGGCCGAGGGAGACCCAGTACTTC
>TRBD2|TRBJ2-1|NA|TRBV14
CASSQDWTSGGRNEQFF
TGTGCCAGCAGCCAAGATTGGACTAGCGGGGGGAGGAATGAGCAGTTCTTC
>TRBD1|TRBJ1-1|NA|TRBV6-5
CASSPVTGLNTEAFF
TGTGCCAGCAGTCCCGTGACAGGGTTGAACACTGAAGCTTTCTTT
>NA|TRBJ2-1|NA|TRBV11-3
CASSPQGSDEQFF
TGTGCCAGCAGCCCCCAAGGCAGCGATGAGCAGTTCTTC
>TRBD1|TRBJ1-1|few|TRBV4-1
CASSQGDRFEAFF
TGCGCCAGCAGCCAAGGGGACAGGTTTGAAGCTTTCTTT
>NA|TRBJ2-2|NA|TRBV28
CASRLQGGTGELFF
TGTGCCAGCAGACTCCAGGGTGGCACCGGGGAGCTGTTTTTT
>NA|TRBJ2-5|few|TRBV7-9
CASSLTLPGETQYF
TGTGCCAGCAGCTTAACCCTACCGGGGGAGACCCAGTACTTC